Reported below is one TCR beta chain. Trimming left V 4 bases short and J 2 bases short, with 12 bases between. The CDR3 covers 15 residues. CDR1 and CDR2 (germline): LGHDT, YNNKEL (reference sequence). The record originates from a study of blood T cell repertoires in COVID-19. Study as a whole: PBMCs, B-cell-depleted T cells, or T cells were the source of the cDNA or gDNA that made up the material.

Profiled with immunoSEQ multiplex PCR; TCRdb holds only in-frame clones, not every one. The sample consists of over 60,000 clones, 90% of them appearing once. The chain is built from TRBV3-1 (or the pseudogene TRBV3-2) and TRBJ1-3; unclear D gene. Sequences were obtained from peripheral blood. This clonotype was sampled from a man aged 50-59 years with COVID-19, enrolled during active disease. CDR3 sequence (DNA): TGTGCCAGCAGCCGCAGAGGTACTACTGGAAACACCATATATTTT. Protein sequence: CASSRRGTTGNTIYF.